The 7 T cell receptor beta chains below were found in one sample sequenced in a study of cytotoxic CD8 clonotypes in ibrutinib-treated CLL. This table comes from immunoSEQ multiplex PCR, and its TCRdb copy is limited to in-frame clones, with some not included. The repertoire holds about 140,000 clones, with 77% as singletons. The sample was PBMCs, taken after 12 months of ibrutinib treatment. These receptors all come from a human donor with chronic lymphocytic leukemia.

The chain carries TRBV5-4 and TRBJ1-2; no clear D. V lost 0 bases and J lost 4, with 13 bases in between. Germline CDR1 is SGHNT and CDR2 is YYREEE (reference sequence). This CDR3 is built from 15 residues. In DNA form, the CDR3 reads TGTGCCAGCAGCTTGGAAGGAGGACTGAGCTATGGCTACACCTTC. Translated: CASSLEGGLSYGYTF.

V and J are TRBV27 and TRBJ2-7; D gene unclear. This CDR3 has 13 residues. Trimming pared 10 bases from V and 2 bases from J, leaving 15 bases between. Germline V gene sequence: CDR1 MNHEY, CDR2 SMNVEV (reference sequence). The CDR3 here is CATGATAAYEQYF. The CDR3 DNA reads as TGTGCCACCGGAGCGACCGCGGCCTACGAGCAGTACTTC.

The rearrangement links TRBV27 to TRBJ2-7; no clear D gene. In germline, CDR1 is MNHEY, CDR2 SMNVEV (reference sequence). The CDR3 extends over 15 amino acids. V lost 2 bases and J lost 4, with 15 bases in between. CDR3 in amino acids: CASSLKKVYGYEQYF. The CDR3 nucleotides read TGTGCCAGCAGTTTAAAGAAGGTGTACGGGTACGAGCAGTACTTC.

CDR3 residues: CASSRGGSNEQFF. The CDR3 DNA reads TGTGCCAGCAGCCGAGGGGGCTCGAATGAGCAGTTCTTC. This chain links TRBV7-2 with TRBJ2-1, with 7 bases matching TRBD1. Germline-derived CDR1 and CDR2 are SGHTA and FQGNSA. The J segment lost 7 bases and the V segment lost 5 bases, leaving 5 bases of the junction unmatched. The CDR3 consists of 13 residues.

This clone turned up a few times. The rearrangement joins TRBV29-1 to TRBJ2-7; D is tentatively TRBD1 or TRBD2 (5 bases each). This CDR3 has 12 residues. Germline loops: CDR1 SQVTM, CDR2 ANQGSEA. The V and J ends lost 4 bases and 4 bases respectively, with 11 bases between them. The CDR3 is CSVGQGGYEQYF. Written as DNA, the CDR3 is TGCAGCGTTGGCCAGGGCGGGTACGAGCAGTACTTC.

This chain links TRBV15 with TRBJ1-3; 7 bases are shared with TRBD1. The CDR3 sequence is 21 residues long. V lost 9 bases to trimming and J lost 0 bases; unmatched junction nucleotides: 26. CDR1 LNHNV and CDR2 YYDKDF come from the germline V gene (reference sequence). The CDR3 here is CATKSTGSIQGGTTSGNTIYF. As DNA, the CDR3 is TGTGCCACAAAATCGACGGGCTCAATACAAGGGGGCACAACCTCTGGAAACACCATATATTTT.

The chain uses TRBV20-1 and TRBJ1-2, with no clear D. Germline-derived CDR1 and CDR2 are DFQATT and SNEGSKA (reference sequence). This CDR3 region has 11 residues. V lost 0 bases and J lost 8, with 7 bases in between. CDR3 amino acids: CSARDTEGYTF. The CDR3 DNA sequence: TGCAGTGCTAGAGATACGGAAGGCTACACCTTC.